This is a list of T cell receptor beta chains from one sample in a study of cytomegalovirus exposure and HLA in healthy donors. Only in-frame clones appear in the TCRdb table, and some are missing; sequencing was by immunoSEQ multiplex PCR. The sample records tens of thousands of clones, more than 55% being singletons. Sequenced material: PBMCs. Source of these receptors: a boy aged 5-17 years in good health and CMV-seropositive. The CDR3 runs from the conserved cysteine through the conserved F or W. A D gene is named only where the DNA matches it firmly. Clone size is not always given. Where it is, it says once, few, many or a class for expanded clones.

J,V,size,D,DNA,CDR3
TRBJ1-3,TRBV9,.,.,TGTGCCAGCGGAGGGAATGGAAACACCATATATTTT,CASGGNGNTIYF
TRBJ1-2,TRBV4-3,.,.,TGCGCCAGCAGCCAAGATTGGCCTGGTGGGGCAGACTATGGCTACACCTTC,CASSQDWPGGADYGYTF
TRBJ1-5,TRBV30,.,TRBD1,TGTGCCTGGAGCGGGAGGACAGGGGCGGGCGGCAATCAGCCCCAGCATTTT,CAWSGRTGAGGNQPQHF
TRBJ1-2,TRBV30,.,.,TGTGCCTGGAGGCGGGAAGTGGATGGCTACACCTTC,CAWRREVDGYTF
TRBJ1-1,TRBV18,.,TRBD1,TGTGCCAGCTCATATGGAGTACAGGGGGAAGCTTTCTTT,CASSYGVQGEAFF
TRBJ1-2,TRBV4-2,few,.,TGTGCCAGCAGCCAAGACAGGGGCCAAGCCCTGAACTATGGCTACACCTTC,CASSQDRGQALNYGYTF
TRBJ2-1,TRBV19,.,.,TGTGCCAGTAGTGGAACGACTATCCCCCCCTACAATGAGCAGTTCTTC,CASSGTTIPPYNEQFF
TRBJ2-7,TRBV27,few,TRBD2,TGTGCCAGCACCGGTCCCGGGGGGACCACCTACGAGCAGTACTTC,CASTGPGGTTYEQYF
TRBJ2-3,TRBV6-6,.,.,TGTGCCAGCAGCCTAGACAGTCTTATCACAGATACGCAGTATTTT,CASSLDSLITDTQYF
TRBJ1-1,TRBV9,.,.,TGTGCCAGCAGCGTAGAATGGAGCACTGAAGCTTTCTTT,CASSVEWSTEAFF
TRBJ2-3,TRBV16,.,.,TGTGCCAGCAGCCAATTAAGACAGGTGATCACAGATACGCAGTATTTT,CASSQLRQVITDTQYF
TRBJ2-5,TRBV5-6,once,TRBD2,TGTGCCAGCAGCTCGGGTTTCGGACTAGACGTCGAGACCCAGTACTTC,CASSSGFGLDVETQYF
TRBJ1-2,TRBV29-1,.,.,TGCAGCGTTGAACTCTGGGACTATCATCACTTC,CSVELWDYHHF
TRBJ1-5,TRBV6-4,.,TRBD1,TGTGCCAGCAGTGATCCGACAGGGGGCAATCAGCCCCAGCATTTT,CASSDPTGGNQPQHF
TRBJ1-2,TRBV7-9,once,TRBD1,TGTGCCAGCAGCTCTACAGGGGGCAACTATGGCTACACCTTC,CASSSTGGNYGYTF
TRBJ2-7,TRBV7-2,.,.,TGTGCCAGCAGCAAGATAAACGGAGGGCTCACGAGGCCCTACGAGCAGTACTTC,CASSKINGGLTRPYEQYF
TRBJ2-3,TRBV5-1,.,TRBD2,TGCGCCAGCAGCTTGGGGCTAGCGGGGACAGATACGCAGTATTTT,CASSLGLAGTDTQYF
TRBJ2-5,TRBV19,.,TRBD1,TGTGCCAGTAGTGTCCGGGACAGACAAGAGACCCAGTACTTC,CASSVRDRQETQYF
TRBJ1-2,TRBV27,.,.,TGTGCCAGCAGTTTCCGTCGGGGGGCTAACTATGGCTACACCTTC,CASSFRRGANYGYTF
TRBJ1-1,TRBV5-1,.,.,TGCGCCAGCAGCTTCACAGGGCTGGGCACTGAAGCTTTCTTT,CASSFTGLGTEAFF
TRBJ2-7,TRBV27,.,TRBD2,TGTGCCAGCAGTGCCCTAGCGGGGTCCTACGAGCAGTACTTC,CASSALAGSYEQYF
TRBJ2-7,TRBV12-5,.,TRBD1,TGTGCTAGTGGTTTGGGACAGGGCTCCTACGAGCAGTACTTC,CASGLGQGSYEQYF
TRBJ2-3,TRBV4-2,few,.,TGTGCCAGCAGCCACCCGGAGGTGGATACGCAGTATTTT,CASSHPEVDTQYF
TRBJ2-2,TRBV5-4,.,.,TGTGCCAGCAGCTTAACACGGGGAGCGAACACCGGGGAGCTGTTTTTT,CASSLTRGANTGELFF
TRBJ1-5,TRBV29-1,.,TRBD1,TGCAGCGTTGTGGGGACAGGGGGCGGCGGTCAGCCCCAGCATTTT,CSVVGTGGGGQPQHF
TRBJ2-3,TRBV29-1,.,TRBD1,TGCAGCGCAGGACAGGGGGAACGGGATACGCAGTATTTT,CSAGQGERDTQYF
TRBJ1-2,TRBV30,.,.,TGTGCCTGGTTAATCAATACGCAAACAGACTATGGCTACACCTTC,CAWLINTQTDYGYTF
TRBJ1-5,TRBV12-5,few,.,TGTGCTAGTGGCACCGACACCAATCAGCCCCAGCATTTT,CASGTDTNQPQHF
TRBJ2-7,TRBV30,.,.,TGTGCCTGGAGTCAGCCGGGAAAATCTACTTTC,CAWSQPGKSTF
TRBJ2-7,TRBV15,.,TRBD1,TGTGCCACCAGCAGAGGGGACAGGGGCTACGAGCAGTACTTC,CATSRGDRGYEQYF
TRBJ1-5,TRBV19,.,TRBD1,TGTGCCAGTAGTACCCCCCCAGGGGGCGACCAGCCCCAGCATTTT,CASSTPPGGDQPQHF
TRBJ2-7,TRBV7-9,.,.,TGTGCCAGCAGCCTCCAACAGGGAACATACGAGCAGTACTTC,CASSLQQGTYEQYF
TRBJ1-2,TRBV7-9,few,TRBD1,TGTGCCAGCAGCCCGGGACAGCACTATGGCTACACCTTC,CASSPGQHYGYTF
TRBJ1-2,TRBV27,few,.,TGTGCCAGCAGTCCGACCACTAGGAACTATGGCTACACCTTC,CASSPTTRNYGYTF
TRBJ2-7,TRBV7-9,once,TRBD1,TGTGCCAGCAGCGCGAGCGGGACAGGGGACATCGAGCAGTACTTC,CASSASGTGDIEQYF
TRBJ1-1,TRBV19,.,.,TGTGCCAGTAGTTCCCGCCCTGGAGGGGTGAACACTGAAGCTTTCTTT,CASSSRPGGVNTEAFF
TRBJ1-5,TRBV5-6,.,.,TGTGCCAGCAGCTTGATGCACCGCCGGAGCAATCAGCCCCAGCATTTT,CASSLMHRRSNQPQHF
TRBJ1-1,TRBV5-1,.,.,TGCGCCAGCAGAGTACAGGCACAGGTGAACACTGAAGCTTTCTTT,CASRVQAQVNTEAFF
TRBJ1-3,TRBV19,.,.,TGTGCCAGTAGTTCCATTAGTCCGGCGGCTGGAAACACCATATATTTT,CASSSISPAAGNTIYF
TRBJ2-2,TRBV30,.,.,TGTGCCTGGAGTGTTAACAGGGTCCTTAACGGGGAGCTGTTTTTT,CAWSVNRVLNGELFF
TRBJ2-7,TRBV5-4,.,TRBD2,TGTGCCAGCAGCTTGGTATCGGGGCTAGCGGGAGGGAGGAACGAGCAGTACTTC,CASSLVSGLAGGRNEQYF